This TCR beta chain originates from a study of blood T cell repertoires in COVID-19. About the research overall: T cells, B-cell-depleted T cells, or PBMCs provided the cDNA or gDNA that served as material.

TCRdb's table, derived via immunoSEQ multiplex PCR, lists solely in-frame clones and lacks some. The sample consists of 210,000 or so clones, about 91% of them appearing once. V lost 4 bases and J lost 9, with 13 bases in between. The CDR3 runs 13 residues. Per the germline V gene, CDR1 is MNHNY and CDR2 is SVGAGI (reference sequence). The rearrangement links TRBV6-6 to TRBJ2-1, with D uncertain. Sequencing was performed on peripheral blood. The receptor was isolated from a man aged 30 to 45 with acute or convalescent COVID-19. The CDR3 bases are TGTGCCAGCAGTTTCCTAGAAGGCGGTGAGCAGTTCTTC. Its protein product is CASSFLEGGEQFF.